These T cell receptor beta chains were read from a single sample in a study of molecular identifiers for immune sequencing clone quantification. From the PCR reads, TCRdb called clonotypes with MiXCR, one entry per CDR3 protein. This table has approximately 320,000 distinct CDR3 sequences, under 25% appearing once. The specimen sequenced was naive CD8+ T cells from blood, with Jurkat cell RNA spiked in. These receptors were taken from a human donor in good health. Some libraries in this study had Jurkat cell RNA spiked in. The conserved cysteine and the conserved F or W are not part of the CDR3 here. Clone sizes are given selectively: once, few, many, or a class where the clone is expanded.

abundance	v_gene	j_gene	CDR3aa
.	TRBV27	TRBJ2-1	ASTSNGQGVTDEQF
many	TRBV27	TRBJ2-3	ASSLLATDTQY
.	TRBV4-2	TRBJ2-7	ASSSGRSYERY
many	TRBV4-3	TRBJ2-3	ASSQERQTSTDTQY
few	TRBV3-1	TRBJ2-7	ASRGQGREQY
.	TRBV6-2/TRBV6-3	TRBJ1-6	ASSSTPRGYNSPLH
few	TRBV24-1	TRBJ1-5	ATSSYSNQPQH
few	TRBV29-1	TRBJ2-1	SVEPGSGSYNEQF
few	TRBV4-3	TRBJ1-1	ASSLFPAGGMNTEAF
many	TRBV7-2	TRBJ2-1	ASSPLANEQF
.	TRBV13	TRBJ2-2	ASSYTVEWAGELF
many	TRBV5-1	TRBJ2-7	ASSQGVYEQY
few	TRBV27	TRBJ2-3	ASSQIQPTDTQY
few	TRBV4-1	TRBJ1-1	ASSQELRQPEAF
few	TRBV27	TRBJ2-3	ASSTRTSGGRTDTQY
few	TRBV13	TRBJ2-2	ASSPLRRVNTGELF
.	TRBV4-3	TRBJ1-2	ASSQVGRVNYGYA
many	TRBV6-5	TRBJ1-1	ASSYSRNTEAF
.	TRBV27	TRBJ2-7	ASSLSRDVFEQY
once	TRBV9	TRBJ2-2	ASSVAFRTGALF
many	TRBV29-1	TRBJ2-2	SVESRPGELF
few	TRBV27	TRBJ2-3	ASSLYSGWGTDTQY
.	TRBV3-1	TRBJ2-1	ASSQVLGYNEQF
many	TRBV20-1	TRBJ2-3	SARDRLREDTQY
.	TRBV28	TRBJ2-1	ASSFHKFNNEQF
.	TRBV11-2	TRBJ2-5	ASSHDGTRETQY
many	TRBV7-9	TRBJ2-1	ASTDKGQYNEQF
.	TRBV3-1	TRBJ2-5	ASSPGTSGPGETQY
few	TRBV7-2	TRBJ2-3	ASSLTTHDLAQY
few	TRBV7-3	TRBJ2-3	ASSLRAGESLTSTDTQY
.	TRBV7-9	TRBJ2-7	ASSLSDRFGYEQY
few	TRBV3-1	TRBJ2-5	ASSQLEAGVQETQY
.	TRBV11-2	TRBJ1-1	ASSLELGTEAF
.	TRBV5-1	TRBJ2-7	ASSLGTGGSNEQY
.	TRBV7-7	TRBJ2-1	ASSLYSSGAYNEQF
.	TRBV6-5	TRBJ1-2	ASSYSGTGSAGYT
many	TRBV9	TRBJ1-1	ASSSPKGFTEAF